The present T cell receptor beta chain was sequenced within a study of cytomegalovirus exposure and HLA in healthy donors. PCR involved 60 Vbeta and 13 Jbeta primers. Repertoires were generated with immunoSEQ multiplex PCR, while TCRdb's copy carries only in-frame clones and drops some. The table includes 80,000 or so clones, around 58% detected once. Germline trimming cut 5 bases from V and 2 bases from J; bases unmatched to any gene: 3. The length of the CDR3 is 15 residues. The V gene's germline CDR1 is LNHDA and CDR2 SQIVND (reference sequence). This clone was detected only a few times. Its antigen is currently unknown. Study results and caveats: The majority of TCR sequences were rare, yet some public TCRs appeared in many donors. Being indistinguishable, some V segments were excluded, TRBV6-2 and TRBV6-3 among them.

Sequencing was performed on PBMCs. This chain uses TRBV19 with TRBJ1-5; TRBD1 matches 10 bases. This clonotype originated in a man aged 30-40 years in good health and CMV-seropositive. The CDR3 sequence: CASSSGTGGNQPQHF. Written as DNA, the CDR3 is TGTGCCAGTAGTTCCGGGACAGGGGGCAATCAGCCCCAGCATTTT.